This T cell receptor (beta chain) was sequenced in a study of T cells after yellow fever vaccination. General study findings and limits: Weaker overall, the secondary response nonetheless peaked faster (day 5 versus 15).

This clonotype was seen a few times. Its matching antigen is unknown. The V gene lost 8 bases and the J gene lost 2 bases, with 19 bases spanning the gap. Looked up from germline, CDR1 is SQVTM and CDR2 is ANQGSEA. CDR3 length: 14 residues. MiXCR was run by TCRdb on the 5' RACE reads, yielding one entry per CDR3 protein. The sample has hundreds of thousands of distinct CDR3 sequences; 12% are singletons. This specimen was PBMCs, taken on the day of the yellow fever booster vaccination. The sequence was obtained from a man under 40 who received the YFV17D yellow fever vaccine. This chain uses TRBV29-1 with TRBJ2-7; D is perhaps TRBD1 (6 bases). The CDR3 reads CSPRQGKRPYEQYF. CDR3 bases: TGCAGCCCTCGGCAGGGGAAGCGCCCCTACGAGCAGTACTTC.